The 25 T cell receptor beta chains below all came from one sample that was sequenced in a study of T cells in Graves' hyperthyroidism and ophthalmopathy. Authors of the study amplified TCR beta CDR3 regions from RNA transcripts. HTBI primers were the set used in a first-round RT-PCR of the TCR CDR3. TCRdb fed the multiplex PCR reads into MiXCR, producing one record per CDR3 protein. The repertoire holds around 350,000 distinct CDR3 sequences, with under 20% as singletons. Sequenced material: blood. The receptors derive from a woman aged 18-35 years with Graves' hyperthyroidism.

Ten or more counts support this clonotype. The rearrangement uses TRBV24-1 and TRBJ2-7; no firm D call. Germline V gives CDR1 KGHDR, CDR2 SFDVKD. V was pared by 6 bases and J by 6 bases, with 14 bases between. The CDR3 sequence is 13 residues long. CDR3 residues: CATSRASSREQYF. CDR3 sequence (DNA): TGTGCCACCAGTAGGGCCTCATCCCGCGAGCAGTACTTC.

This chain links TRBV29-1 with TRBJ1-2; D gene uncertain. Trimming removed 3 bases at V and 4 bases at J, with 9 bases between. The CDR3 has 12 amino acids. Germline V gives CDR1 SQVTM, CDR2 ANQGSEA. CDR3 loop: CSVDWATYGYTF. The CDR3 DNA is TGCAGCGTTGACTGGGCAACCTATGGCTACACCTTC.

In its sample, this clonotype was seen many times. V and J are TRBV6-5 and TRBJ2-7; TRBD2 is a possible D gene (6 bases). The germline V gene encodes CDR1 MNHEY and CDR2 SVGAGI. The V gene lost 5 bases and the J gene lost 7 bases, with 9 bases spanning the gap. This CDR3 is 11 amino acids long. The CDR3 DNA reads TGTGCCAGCAGTAACGGACTAGAGCAGTACTTC. It is translated as CASSNGLEQYF.

This clonotype was detected many times. The rearrangement uses TRBV27 and TRBJ2-7; TRBD2 might be the D (6 bases). Germline V gene data show CDR1 as MNHEY and CDR2 as SMNVEV (reference sequence). V lost 5 bases and J 2 bases, leaving 22 bases between the germline ends. The CDR3 spans 17 residues. The chain's CDR3 is CASSPAQTRTGAYEQYF. The CDR3 DNA is TGTGCCAGCAGTCCGGCCCAGACTAGAACAGGCGCCTACGAGCAGTACTTC.

This clonotype was picked up many times. The chain combines TRBV20-1 with TRBJ1-2, with a weak D call TRBD1 (5 bases). V was shortened by 6 bases and J by 2 bases, with 10 bases between the two germline ends. Germline CDR1 and CDR2: DFQATT and SNEGSKA (reference sequence). The CDR3 consists of 12 residues. CDR3: CSAARTNYGYTF. The DNA for the CDR3 is TGCAGTGCGGCCCGGACAAACTATGGCTACACCTTC.

This clonotype came up many times. This rearrangement joins TRBV6-1 to TRBJ1-1; 11 bases line up with TRBD1. The trim removed 3 bases at V and 10 bases at J, leaving 7 bases unmatched. From germline, CDR1 is MNHNS and CDR2 SASEGT. This CDR3 is 14 amino acids long. The CDR3 here is CASSDGQGARAAFF. The CDR3, as DNA: TGTGCCAGCAGTGACGGACAGGGGGCGCGGGCAGCTTTCTTT.

This clonotype has a single count. The chain carries TRBV6-2 or TRBV6-3 and TRBJ2-7, with D unresolved. The V end was cut by 4 bases, the J end by 6 bases, with 10 bases between. This CDR3 has 12 amino acids. The germline CDR1 and CDR2 sequences are MNHEY and SVGEGT. The CDR3 DNA is TGTGCCAGCAGTTGGGAAGTTTCCGAGCAGTACTTC. Translation: CASSWEVSEQYF.

This clonotype was counted at least ten times. The chain is built from TRBV20-1 and TRBJ2-2, with D maybe TRBD1 (6 bases). Germline CDR1 and CDR2: DFQATT and SNEGSKA (reference sequence). There are 13 residues in the CDR3. V dropped 6 bases and J dropped 2 bases, with 10 bases sitting between them. CDR3 DNA: TGCAGTGCCAGGGGCACCAACACCGGGGAGCTGTTTTTT. It yields the protein CSARGTNTGELFF.

This clonotype was counted at least ten times. In nucleotides, the CDR3 is TGTGCCAGCAGTGATGAGGACGACACTGAAGCTTTCTTT. Translation: CASSDEDDTEAFF. The V and J genes are TRBV2 and TRBJ1-1, with unresolved D. The V and J ends lost 3 bases and 3 bases respectively, with 8 bases between them. CDR1 is SNHLY, CDR2 FYNNEI, per germline. This CDR3 is 13 amino acids long. Full variable domain (missing parts from reference TRBV2 and TRBJ1-1): EPEVTQTPSHQVTQMGQEVILRCVPISNHLYFYWYRQILGQKVEFLVSFYNNEISEKSEIFDDQFSVERPDGSNFTLKIRSTKLEDSAMYFCASSDEDDTEAFFGQGTRLTVV.

This clonotype was detected many times. V and J are TRBV6-1 and TRBJ2-7; D ambiguous. The CDR3 loop spans 14 amino acids. V gave up 2 bases and J gave up 4 bases, with 12 bases separating them. The germline V gene encodes CDR1 MNHNS and CDR2 SASEGT. CDR3 in DNA: TGTGCCAGCAGTGAAAATCAAGGGATGTACGAGCAGTACTTC. This sequence encodes CASSENQGMYEQYF.

The sample holds many counts of this clonotype. The chain uses TRBV11-1 and TRBJ2-6, with TRBD1 identical over 8 bases. The CDR3 contains 15 residues. V shed 10 bases, J shed 1 base, and the junction held 6 bases outside the gene matches. Germline V gives CDR1 SGHAT, CDR2 FQDESV (reference sequence). The CDR3 nucleotides read TGTGCCACCAGAGACAGGGGATCTGGGGCCAACGTCCTGACTTTC. As protein: CATRDRGSGANVLTF.

This clonotype was counted ten times or more. This chain uses TRBV27 with TRBJ2-5; perhaps D is TRBD1 or TRBD2 (5 bases each). The CDR3 consists of 13 residues. Germline CDR1 is MNHEY and CDR2 is SMNVEV (reference sequence). V lost 7 bases to trimming and J lost 5 bases, with 14 bases between them. CDR3 DNA: TGTGCCAGCATGAGGGGCTGGGAGGAGACCCAGTACTTC. Protein sequence: CASMRGWEETQYF.

Many counts were recorded for this clonotype. The chain is built from TRBV7-9 and TRBJ2-3, with D perhaps matching TRBD1 (6 bases). The CDR3 length is 14 residues. Germline V gene data show CDR1 as SEHNR and CDR2 as FQNEAQ (reference sequence). The germline V and J ends were trimmed by 5 bases and 3 bases, with 12 bases remaining between them. As DNA, the CDR3 is TGTGCCAGCAGCACGGGACATGGTACAGATACGCAGTATTTT. Its translation is CASSTGHGTDTQYF.

In its sample, this clonotype was seen many times. The genes are TRBV5-1 and TRBJ1-2; maybe TRBD1 (5 bases). The ends were cut back, 3 bases at V and 8 bases at J, with 17 bases in the middle. From germline, CDR1 is SGHRS and CDR2 YFSETQ. This CDR3 comprises 14 residues. CDR3 loop: CASSSEWGFEGYTF. DNA of the CDR3: TGCGCCAGCAGCTCCGAATGGGGGTTTGAAGGCTACACCTTC.

This clonotype has only a few counts. The chain links TRBV15 to TRBJ1-5; D possibly corresponds to TRBD1 (5 bases). Trimming removed 8 bases from V and 2 bases from J, with 13 bases in between. The V gene's germline CDR1 is LNHNV and CDR2 YYDKDF (reference sequence). The CDR3 totals 14 residues. The CDR3 bases are TGTGCCACCGCAGCGGACAACGGCAATCAGCCCCAGCATTTT. Its translation: CATAADNGNQPQHF.

This clonotype was seen a handful of times. The chain uses TRBV6-5 and TRBJ2-7, with a weak D call TRBD2 (5 bases). The V end lost 2 bases, the J end lost 3 bases, and 17 bases lay between the germline ends. The CDR3 spans 16 residues. Germline assignment: CDR1 MNHEY and CDR2 SVGAGI. The CDR3 protein is CASSYVDKRIHYEQYF. For the CDR3, the DNA is TGTGCCAGCAGTTACGTCGACAAGCGGATCCACTACGAGCAGTACTTC.

This clonotype was seen ten or more times. The chain employs TRBV6-1 and TRBJ1-5; D perhaps matches TRBD1 (6 bases). Germline CDR1 reads MNHNS; CDR2 reads SASEGT. V was trimmed by 6 bases and J by 0 bases, leaving 12 bases between them. CDR3 length: 15 amino acids. The CDR3 sequence is CASRSTGNSNQPQHF. The CDR3 DNA reads TGTGCCAGCAGGTCTACAGGGAATAGCAATCAGCCCCAGCATTTT.

This clonotype was observed at least ten times. The J gene is TRBJ1-1, the V gene TRBV2, with D unresolved. CDR3 length: 13 amino acids. Germline V gene lookup returns CDR1 SNHLY and CDR2 FYNNEI. Trimming cost V 5 bases and J 5 bases, with 12 bases left between them. DNA for the CDR3: TGTGCCAGCAGTACCGGGTTAGAGACTGAAGCTTTCTTT. Amino acids: CASSTGLETEAFF.

This clonotype was seen only a few times. A single base separates this from a much larger clone, so it may be a read error. The chain uses TRBV20-1 and TRBJ2-5; weak D call: TRBD1 (6 bases). This CDR3 is 14 amino acids long. CDR1 is DFQATT, CDR2 SNEGSKA, per germline (reference sequence). The V end was cut by 8 bases, the J end by 4 bases, with 20 bases between. The CDR3 nucleotides are TGCAGTATCGCTATGCCCTTAGGGGGAGAGACCCAGTACTTC. It encodes CSIAMPLGGETQYF.

The table lists this clonotype with a few counts. This CDR3 fails to terminate in the conserved phenylalanine or tryptophan, so it likely reflects a read error. The rearrangement links TRBV11-1 to TRBJ1-1; 7 bases are a match to TRBD1. CDR3 length: 19 residues. V lost 6 bases to trimming and J lost 7 bases; unmatched junction nucleotides: 26. Germline CDR1 SGHAT, CDR2 FQDESV (reference sequence). CDR3 residues: CASRETSLKRRDSRNEAFV. In nucleotides, the CDR3 is TGTGCCAGCAGGGAGACTTCGCTTAAACGCCGGGACAGCCGTAATGAAGCTTTCGTT.

In this sample, this clonotype turned up many times. The chain is built from TRBV12-3 or TRBV12-4 and TRBJ2-7; D is uncertain. The germline V and J ends were trimmed by 2 bases and 3 bases, with 11 bases remaining between them. CDR3 size: 14 residues. The CDR3 DNA follows: TGTGCCAGCAGTTTAACCGTAAGATACTACGAGCAGTACTTC. Residues: CASSLTVRYYEQYF.

This clonotype came up many times. This chain connects TRBV25-1 to TRBJ1-2; D not certain. The V end was cut by 0 bases, the J end by 2 bases, with 7 bases between. Germline lookup yields CDR1 MGHDK and CDR2 SYGVNS. There are 14 residues in the CDR3. The chain's CDR3 is CASSEYSGNYGYTF. CDR3 sequence (DNA): TGTGCCAGCAGTGAATATTCGGGGAACTATGGCTACACCTTC.

This clonotype was observed a few times. This chain uses TRBV5-1 with TRBJ2-5; D is perhaps TRBD2 (6 bases). Per germline, CDR1 SGHRS and CDR2 YFSETQ. The CDR3 covers 14 residues. The V and J ends lost 4 bases and 2 bases respectively, with 12 bases between them. CDR3 protein: CASSPGLNQETQYF. In DNA form, the CDR3 reads TGCGCCAGCAGCCCGGGACTGAATCAAGAGACCCAGTACTTC.

This clonotype appeared many times. The chain links TRBV15 to TRBJ1-1; no definite D call. The V and J ends lost 7 bases and 0 bases respectively, with 12 bases between them. CDR3 length: 14 residues. The germline V gene has CDR1 LNHNV and CDR2 YYDKDF (reference sequence). The CDR3 loop reads CATKREGLNTEAFF. The CDR3 DNA sequence: TGTGCCACCAAAAGGGAGGGTTTGAACACTGAAGCTTTCTTT.

This clonotype was observed at least ten times. V is TRBV2 and J is TRBJ2-7; no definite D call. V lost 4 bases, J lost 0 bases, and 7 bases lay in between. The CDR3 has 13 amino acids. Germline CDR1 and CDR2: SNHLY and FYNNEI. Here the CDR3 DNA reads TGTGCCAGCAGTGGTGGGTACTCCTACGAGCAGTACTTC. It is translated as CASSGGYSYEQYF.